This T cell receptor (beta chain) was profiled in a study of response to subunit inactivated influenza vaccine. Findings of the study overall: Each seasonal influenza vaccination recruits few new T cells, the authors suggested.

On this clonotype: Its antigen is undetermined. A much larger clone lies one base from this, so it may be a read error.

TCRdb re-derived calls from the RT-PCR reads in MiXCR, one entry per CDR3 protein. The profile shows approximately 680,000 distinct CDR3 sequences, about a sixth of them singletons. The CDR3 is made up of 17 amino acids. Germline CDR1 reads SGHTA; CDR2 reads FQGTGA. J is TRBJ2-2 and V is TRBV7-3, with D perhaps matching TRBD2 (6 bases). The sequence derives from a man aged 45-65 years who received an inactivated influenza vaccine. The sequencing used PBMCs from blood, collected roughly 13 days after vaccination. CDR3 in amino acids: CASSSLPGLTNTGELSF. The CDR3 region has the DNA TGTGCCAGCAGCTCTCTACCGGGACTTACGAACACCGGGGAGCTGTCTTTT.